This TCR beta chain was recovered during a study of long-term antiretroviral therapy in people with HIV. Study-wide findings and caveats: Transplant-donor-level diversity was not reached after ART, though diversity increased.

Version v3.0 of the immunoSEQ assay ran at survey level. Produced via immunoSEQ multiplex PCR; TCRdb's table is partial and in-frame only. The sample contains 19,000 or so clones, roughly four fifths of which appear only once. Note on this clone: Its antigen is unidentified.

The CDR3 extends over 11 amino acids. Germline assignment: CDR1 SQVTM and CDR2 ANQGSEA. The V gene end was trimmed by 5 bases and the J gene end by 8 bases; junction bases not matched to a gene: 5. A minimum of one pre-ART and two post-ART PBMC samples existed for each donor. This clonotype originated in a man aged 45-65 years with HIV. V is TRBV29-1 and J is TRBJ1-2; 7 positions match TRBD1. Sequences were derived from unsorted PBMCs, sampled 0.3 years before starting antiretroviral therapy. As DNA, the CDR3 is TGCAGCGTTCCCAGGGGGATCGGCTACACCTTC. The encoded protein is CSVPRGIGYTF.